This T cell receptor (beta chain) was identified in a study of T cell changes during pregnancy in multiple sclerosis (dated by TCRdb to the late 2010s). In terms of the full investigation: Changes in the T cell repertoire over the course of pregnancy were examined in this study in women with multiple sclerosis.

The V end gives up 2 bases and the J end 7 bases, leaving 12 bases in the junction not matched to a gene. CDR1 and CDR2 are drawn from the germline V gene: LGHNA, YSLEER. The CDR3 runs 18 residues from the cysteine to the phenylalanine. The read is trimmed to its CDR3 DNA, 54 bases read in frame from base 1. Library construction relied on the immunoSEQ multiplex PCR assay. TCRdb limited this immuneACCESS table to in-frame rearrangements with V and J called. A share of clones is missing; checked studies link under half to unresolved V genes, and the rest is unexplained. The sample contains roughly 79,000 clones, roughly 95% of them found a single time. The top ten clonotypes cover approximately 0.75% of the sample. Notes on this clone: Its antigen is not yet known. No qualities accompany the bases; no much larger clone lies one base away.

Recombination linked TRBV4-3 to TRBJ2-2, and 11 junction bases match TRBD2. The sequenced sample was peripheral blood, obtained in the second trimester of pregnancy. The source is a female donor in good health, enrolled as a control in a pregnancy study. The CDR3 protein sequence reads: CASSQPFLAGGGHGELFF. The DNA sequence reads TGCGCCAGCAGCCAACCCTTTCTAGCGGGGGGCGGCCACGGGGAGCTGTTTTTT.